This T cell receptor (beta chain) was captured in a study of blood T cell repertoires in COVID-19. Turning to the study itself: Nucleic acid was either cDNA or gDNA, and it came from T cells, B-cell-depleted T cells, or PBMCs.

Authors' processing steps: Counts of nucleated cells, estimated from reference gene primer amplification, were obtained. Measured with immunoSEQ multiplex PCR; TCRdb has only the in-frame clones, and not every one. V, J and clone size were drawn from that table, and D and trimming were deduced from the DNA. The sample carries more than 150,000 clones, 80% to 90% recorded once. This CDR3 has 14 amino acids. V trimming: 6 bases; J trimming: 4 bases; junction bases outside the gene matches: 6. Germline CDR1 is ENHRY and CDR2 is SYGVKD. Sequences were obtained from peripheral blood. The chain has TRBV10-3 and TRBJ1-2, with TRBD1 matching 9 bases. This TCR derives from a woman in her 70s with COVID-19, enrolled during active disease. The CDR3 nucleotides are TGTGCCATCAGCACAGGGGGCGCGGTCTATGGCTACACCTTC. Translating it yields CAISTGGAVYGYTF.